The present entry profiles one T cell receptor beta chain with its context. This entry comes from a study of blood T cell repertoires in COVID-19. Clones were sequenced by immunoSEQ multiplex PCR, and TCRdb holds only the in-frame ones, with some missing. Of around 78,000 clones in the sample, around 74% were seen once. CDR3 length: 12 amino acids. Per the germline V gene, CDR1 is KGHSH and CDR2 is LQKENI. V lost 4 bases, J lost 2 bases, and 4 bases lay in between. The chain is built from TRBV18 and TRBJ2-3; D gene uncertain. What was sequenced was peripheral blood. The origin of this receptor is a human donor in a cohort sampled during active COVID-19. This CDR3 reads CASSLLTDTQYF. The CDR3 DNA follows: TGTGCCAGCTCACTCCTCACAGATACGCAGTATTTT.